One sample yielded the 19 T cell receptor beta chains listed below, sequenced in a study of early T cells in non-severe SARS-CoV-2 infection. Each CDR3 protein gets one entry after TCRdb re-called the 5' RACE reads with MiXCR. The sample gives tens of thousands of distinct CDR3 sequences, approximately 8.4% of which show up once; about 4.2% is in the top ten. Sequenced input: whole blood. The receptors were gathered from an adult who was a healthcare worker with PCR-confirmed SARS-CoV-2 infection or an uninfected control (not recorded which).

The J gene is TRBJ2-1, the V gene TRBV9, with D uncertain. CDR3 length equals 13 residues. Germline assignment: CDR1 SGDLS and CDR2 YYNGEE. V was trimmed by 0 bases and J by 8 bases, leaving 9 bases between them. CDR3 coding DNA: TGTGCCAGCAGCGTAGGCCTAGTTCATGAGCAGTTCTTC. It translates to CASSVGLVHEQFF.

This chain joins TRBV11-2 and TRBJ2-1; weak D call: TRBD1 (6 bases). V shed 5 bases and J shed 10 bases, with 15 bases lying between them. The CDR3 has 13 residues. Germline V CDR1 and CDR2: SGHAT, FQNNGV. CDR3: CASSADRWREQFF. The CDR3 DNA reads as TGTGCCAGCAGCGCGGACAGATGGAGGGAGCAGTTCTTC.

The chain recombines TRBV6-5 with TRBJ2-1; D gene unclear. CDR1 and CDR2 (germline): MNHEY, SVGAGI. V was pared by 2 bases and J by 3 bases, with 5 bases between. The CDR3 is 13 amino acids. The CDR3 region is CASSYGYYNEQFF. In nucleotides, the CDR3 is TGTGCCAGCAGTTACGGTTACTACAATGAGCAGTTCTTC.

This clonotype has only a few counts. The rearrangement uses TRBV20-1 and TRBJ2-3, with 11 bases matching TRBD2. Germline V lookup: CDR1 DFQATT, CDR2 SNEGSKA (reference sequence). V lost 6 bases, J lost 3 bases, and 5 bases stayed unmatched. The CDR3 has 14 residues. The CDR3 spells CSADSGGATDTQYF. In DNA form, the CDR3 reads TGCAGTGCAGATAGCGGGGGGGCAACAGATACGCAGTATTTT.

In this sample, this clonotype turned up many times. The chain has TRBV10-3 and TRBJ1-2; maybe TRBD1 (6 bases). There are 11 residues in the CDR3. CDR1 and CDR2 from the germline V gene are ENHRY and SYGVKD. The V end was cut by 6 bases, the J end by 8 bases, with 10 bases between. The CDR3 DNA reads TGTGCCATCAGACAGGGATGGGGCTACACCTTC. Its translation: CAIRQGWGYTF.

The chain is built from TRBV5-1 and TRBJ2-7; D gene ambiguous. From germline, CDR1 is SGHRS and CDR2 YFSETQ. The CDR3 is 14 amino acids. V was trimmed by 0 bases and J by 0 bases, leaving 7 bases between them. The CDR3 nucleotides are TGCGCCAGCAGCTTGGGTTTAGCCTCCTACGAGCAGTACTTC. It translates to CASSLGLASYEQYF.

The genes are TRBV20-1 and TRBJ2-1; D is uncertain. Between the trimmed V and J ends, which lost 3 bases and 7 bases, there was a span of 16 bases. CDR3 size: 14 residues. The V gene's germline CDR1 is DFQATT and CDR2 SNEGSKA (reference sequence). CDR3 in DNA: TGCAGTGCTAGTAGGCTCCAGGCTCTGAATGAGCAGTTCTTC. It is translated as CSASRLQALNEQFF.

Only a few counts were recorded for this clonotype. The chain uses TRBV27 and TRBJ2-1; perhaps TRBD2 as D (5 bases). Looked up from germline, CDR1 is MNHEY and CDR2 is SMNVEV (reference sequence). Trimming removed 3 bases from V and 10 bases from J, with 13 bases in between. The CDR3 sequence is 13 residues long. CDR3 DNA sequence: TGTGCCAGCAGTTTCGAGAATAGGAGGGAGCAGTTCTTC. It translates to CASSFENRREQFF.

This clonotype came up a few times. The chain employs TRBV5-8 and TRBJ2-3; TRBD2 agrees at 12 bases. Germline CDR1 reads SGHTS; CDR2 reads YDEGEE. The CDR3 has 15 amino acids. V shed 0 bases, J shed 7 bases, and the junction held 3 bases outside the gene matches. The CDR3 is CASSLGTSGTNTQYF. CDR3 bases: TGTGCCAGCAGCTTGGGGACTAGCGGGACTAATACGCAGTATTTT. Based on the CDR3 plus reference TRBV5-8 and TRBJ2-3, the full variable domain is EAGVTQSPTHLIKTRGQQATLRCSPISGHTSVYWYQQALGLGLQFLLWYDEGEERNRGNFPPRFSGRQFPNYSSELNVNALELEDSALYLCASSLGTSGTNTQYFGPGTRLTVL.

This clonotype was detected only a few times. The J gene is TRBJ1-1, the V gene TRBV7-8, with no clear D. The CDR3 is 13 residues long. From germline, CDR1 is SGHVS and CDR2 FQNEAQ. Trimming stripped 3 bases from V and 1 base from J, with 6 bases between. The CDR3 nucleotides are TGTGCCAGCAGCTTTTTCTCGAACACTGAAGCTTTCTTT. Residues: CASSFFSNTEAFF. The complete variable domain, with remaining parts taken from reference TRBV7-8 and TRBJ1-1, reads GAGVSQSPRYKVAKRGQDVALRCDPISGHVSLFWYQQALGQGPEFLTYFQNEAQLDKSGLPSDRFFAERPEGSVSTLKIQRTQQEDSAVYLCASSFFSNTEAFFGQGTRLTVV.

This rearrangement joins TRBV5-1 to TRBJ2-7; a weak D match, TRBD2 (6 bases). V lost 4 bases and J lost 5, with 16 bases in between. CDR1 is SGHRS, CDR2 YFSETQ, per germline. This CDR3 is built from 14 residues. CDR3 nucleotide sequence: TGCGCCAGCAGCCCACAGGAGGGTAACCACGAGCAGTACTTC. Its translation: CASSPQEGNHEQYF.

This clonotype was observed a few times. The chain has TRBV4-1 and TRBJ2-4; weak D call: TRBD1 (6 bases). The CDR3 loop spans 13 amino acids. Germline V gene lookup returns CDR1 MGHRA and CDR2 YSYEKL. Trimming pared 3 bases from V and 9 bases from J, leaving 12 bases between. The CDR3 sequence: CASSQGAGPIQYF. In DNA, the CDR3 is TGCGCCAGCAGCCAGGGGGCTGGCCCCATTCAGTACTTC.

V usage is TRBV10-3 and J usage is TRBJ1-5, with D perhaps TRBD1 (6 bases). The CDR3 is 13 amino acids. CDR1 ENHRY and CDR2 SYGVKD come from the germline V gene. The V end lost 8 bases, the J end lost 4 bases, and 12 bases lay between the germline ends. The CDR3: CAISGTNNQPQHF. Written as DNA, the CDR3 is TGTGCCATCTCTGGGACAAATAATCAGCCCCAGCATTTT.

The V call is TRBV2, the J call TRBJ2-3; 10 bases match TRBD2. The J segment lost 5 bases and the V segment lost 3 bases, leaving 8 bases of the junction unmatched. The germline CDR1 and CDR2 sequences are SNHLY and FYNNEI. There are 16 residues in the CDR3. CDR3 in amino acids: CASSEQAGGGRDTQYF. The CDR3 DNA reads TGTGCCAGCAGTGAGCAAGCGGGAGGGGGGCGAGATACGCAGTATTTT.

DNA for the CDR3: TGTGCCAGCAGTCAACTAGCGGGGTATGGGACAGATACGCAGTATTTT. Protein product: CASSQLAGYGTDTQYF. The chain has TRBV28 and TRBJ2-3, with TRBD2 identical over 10 bases. Trimming cost V 5 bases and J 3 bases; bases outside gene matches: 8. CDR1 is MDHEN and CDR2 is SYDVKM in the germline V gene. This CDR3 region has 16 residues. The complete variable domain, with remaining parts taken from reference TRBV28 and TRBJ2-3, reads DVKVTQSSRYLVKRTGEKVFLECVQDMDHENMFWYRQDPGLGLRLIYFSYDVKMKEKGDIPEGYSVSREKKERFSLILESASTNQTSMYLCASSQLAGYGTDTQYFGPGTRLTVL.

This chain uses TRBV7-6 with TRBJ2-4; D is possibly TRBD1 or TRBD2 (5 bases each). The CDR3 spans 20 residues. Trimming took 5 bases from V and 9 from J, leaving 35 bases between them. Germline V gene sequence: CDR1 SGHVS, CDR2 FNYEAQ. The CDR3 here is CASSLDSPTLRDPIRGIQYF. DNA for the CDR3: TGTGCCAGCAGCCTCGACTCCCCCACGCTCCGGGACCCGATACGAGGCATTCAGTACTTC.

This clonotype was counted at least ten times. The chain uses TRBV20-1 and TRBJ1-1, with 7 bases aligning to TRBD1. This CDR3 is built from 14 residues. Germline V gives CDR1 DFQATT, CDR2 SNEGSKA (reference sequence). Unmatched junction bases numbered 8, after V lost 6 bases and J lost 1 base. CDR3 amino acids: CSAPRQGRNTEAFF. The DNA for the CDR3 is TGCAGTGCCCCGAGACAGGGTAGGAACACTGAAGCTTTCTTT.

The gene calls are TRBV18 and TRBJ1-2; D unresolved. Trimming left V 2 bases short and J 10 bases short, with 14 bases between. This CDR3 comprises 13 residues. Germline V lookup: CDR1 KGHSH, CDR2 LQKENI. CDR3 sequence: CASSPTAFGFYTF. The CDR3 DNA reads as TGTGCCAGCTCACCAACGGCCTTCGGATTCTACACCTTC.

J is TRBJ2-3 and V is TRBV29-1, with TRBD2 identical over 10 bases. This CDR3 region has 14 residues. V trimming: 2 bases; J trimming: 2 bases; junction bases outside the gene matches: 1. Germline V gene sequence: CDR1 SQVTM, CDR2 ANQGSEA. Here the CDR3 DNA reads TGCAGCGTTGAACTAGCGGGAGTCACAGATACGCAGTATTTT. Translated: CSVELAGVTDTQYF.